This TCR beta chain is from a study of vaccination effects on CD4 cells after COVID-19. The overall study: IL-2 at roughly 9.7 IU/ml and peptides at about 10 ug/ml were added to cultured PBMC, fewer than 2.5 million per well. Findings of the study overall: Common cold coronaviruses were cross-recognized by only 1 of 255 vaccine-induced clones in healthy vaccinees.

The CDR3 is 13 amino acids. Trimming took 8 bases from V and 1 from J; bases not matched to a gene: 4. Germline V lookup: CDR1 MNHEY, CDR2 SVGAGI. Assay used: immunoSEQ multiplex PCR; TCRdb lists only in-frame clones, some missing. The data contain roughly 40,000 clones, around 66% of them seen just once; the ten biggest clones take up 6.5% to 8.5%. As concerns this clone: Its antigen is currently unknown.

Culture proceeded for 9 to 11 days, and CD4+ T cells were then isolated. Two-dose BNT162b2 or mRNA-1273 vaccination was given to participants. The sequences come from CD4+ T cells from PBMCs cultured without peptide, collected after COVID-19 vaccination. The chain combines TRBV6-5 with TRBJ1-1; 7 bases match TRBD1. The receptor was isolated from a human donor who received a COVID-19 vaccine. CDR3 in DNA: TGTGCCAGCTACAGGGGTTGGAACACTGAAGCTTTCTTT. Translation gives CASYRGWNTEAFF.